This T cell receptor (beta chain) was sequenced during a study of blood T cell repertoires in COVID-19. Study details: Whether acute or convalescent, the COVID-19 samples came from the United States, Italy and Spain.

Original handling: Using reference gene primer amplification, nucleated cell counts were estimated. Sequenced by immunoSEQ multiplex PCR; TCRdb stores in-frame clones only, minus some. The V and J calls and clone size were taken over from that table, and D and trimming were inferred from the DNA. The data show 200,000 to 300,000 clones, around 81% seen once. The CDR3 length is 15 residues. Germline assignment: CDR1 KGHDR and CDR2 SFDVKD. V lost 4 bases and J lost 5; bases outside the gene matches: 7. Sequencing used peripheral blood. This TCR came from a woman over 75 with COVID-19, enrolled during active disease. The chain couples TRBV24-1 to TRBJ1-1, with TRBD1 matching over 9 bases. This chain's CDR3 is CATSEGDRGYTEAFF. The CDR3 coding sequence is TGTGCCACCAGTGAAGGAGACAGGGGGTATACTGAAGCTTTCTTT.